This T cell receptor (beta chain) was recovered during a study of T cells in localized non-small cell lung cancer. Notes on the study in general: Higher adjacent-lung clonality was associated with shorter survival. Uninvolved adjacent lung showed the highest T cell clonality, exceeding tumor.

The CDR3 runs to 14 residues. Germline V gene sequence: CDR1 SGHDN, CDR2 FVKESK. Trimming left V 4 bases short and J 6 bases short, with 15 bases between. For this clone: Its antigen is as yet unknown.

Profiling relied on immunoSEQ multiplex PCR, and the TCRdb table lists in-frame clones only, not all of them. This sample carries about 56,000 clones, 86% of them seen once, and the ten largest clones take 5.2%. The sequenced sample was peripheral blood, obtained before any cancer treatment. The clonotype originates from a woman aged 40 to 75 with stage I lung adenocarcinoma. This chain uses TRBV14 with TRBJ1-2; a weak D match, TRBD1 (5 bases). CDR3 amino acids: CASSPWGSWDGYTF. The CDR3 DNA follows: TGTGCCAGCAGCCCCTGGGGGAGCTGGGATGGCTACACCTTC.